These T cell receptor beta chains were read from a single sample in a study of shared clonotypes between healthy human individuals. Here immunoSEQ multiplex PCR was the method, and the copy in TCRdb shows in-frame clones only, minus some. The table has hundreds of thousands of clones, around two thirds seen once. The material sequenced was memory CD4+ T cells sorted from blood. Source of these receptors: a woman aged 30 to 39 in good health. The CDR3 runs from the conserved cysteine through the conserved F or W. Fields, in order: V gene, CDR3 protein.

TRBV27 CASTGLGASKSYEQYF
TRBV5-1 CASSQELAGKGLLAKNIQYF
TRBV4-1 CASSREGLFSQPQHF
TRBV5-4 CASSLASLTDTQYF
TRBV2 CASRTPATDTQYF
TRBV5-4 CASSLGGMTNEKLFF
TRBV30 CAWGQTRGTEAFF
TRBV4-1 CASSQDRGKSGYTF
TRBV7-3 CASRAGPSGNTIYF
TRBV10-1 CASSERASGRSYNEQFF
TRBV7-2 CASRPGLAGVHEQFF
TRBV7-8 CASSLYRSSGRVSSTDTQYF
TRBV15 CATSRDRPGTAWRETQYF
TRBV28 CASSLQGAGEAFF
TRBV5-1 CASSLVGRLGEQFF
TRBV6-1 CASKTSGPYNEQFF
TRBV30 CAWSVGTGSGNTIYF
TRBV11-3 CASSLRNRGYQPQHF
TRBV4-2 CASSQGSGANTEAFF
TRBV2 CASSEIRQETQYF
TRBV19 CASKPGTGNTDTQYF
TRBV19 CASSMEGLSGLSLNEQFF
TRBV27 CASSLGAAREGGYTF
TRBV4-1 CASSQVGTGVGQFF
TRBV5-1 CASSGQGYQETQYF
TRBV4-1 CASSQGGQGKGRGGEQFF
TRBV7-9 CASSRSGTGLSTDTQYF
TRBV18 CASSPLDSDTGELFF
TRBV2 CASNSGRPDTASTDTQYF
TRBV25-1 CASSRVATNEKLFF
TRBV11-2 CASSQYVANNEQFF
TRBV21-1 CASSDFQRGGQPQHF
TRBV7-9 CASSTAATNEKLFF
TRBV5-1 CASSLGAGLKETQYF
TRBV19 CASNGWRNYGYTF